These 4 T cell receptor beta chains originate from one sample sequenced in a study of OX40 agonist ivuxolimab in advanced cancers. Libraries were prepared by immunoSEQ multiplex PCR; TCRdb keeps only in-frame clonotypes and omits some of them. In the table there are about 73,000 clones, roughly 90% of which are singletons. Sample: CD4+ or CD8+ T cells sorted from blood, taken in a trial of the OX40 agonist ivuxolimab. The receptors were sampled from an adult with an advanced solid tumor such as melanoma, head and neck, liver or kidney cancer.

V usage is TRBV27 and J usage is TRBJ1-2; tentatively, D is TRBD1 (6 bases). Between the trimmed V and J ends, which lost 2 bases and 4 bases, there was a span of 11 bases. The germline gives CDR1 MNHEY, CDR2 SMNVEV (reference sequence). The length of the CDR3 is 14 residues. The CDR3 DNA sequence: TGTGCCAGCAGTTTACGGGGGCCAACCTATGGCTACACCTTC. This sequence encodes CASSLRGPTYGYTF.

J is TRBJ1-1 and V is TRBV19, with D uncertain. Germline CDR1 is LNHDA and CDR2 is SQIVND (reference sequence). V was cut by 6 bases and J by 0 bases, with 5 bases left in between. This CDR3 is built from 12 residues. The CDR3 protein is CASRRVNTEAFF. The CDR3 coding sequence is TGTGCCAGTAGACGGGTGAACACTGAAGCTTTCTTT.

This chain links TRBV27 with TRBJ2-1; no clear D. Germline V CDR1 and CDR2: MNHEY, SMNVEV (reference sequence). V gave up 3 bases and J gave up 6 bases, with 9 bases separating them. The CDR3 consists of 13 residues. The CDR3 DNA is TGTGCCAGCAGTTTTCCGGCCGGCAATGAGCAGTTCTTC. It yields the protein CASSFPAGNEQFF.

This rearrangement joins TRBV4-1 to TRBJ1-4; D unclear. This CDR3 has 12 amino acids. The germline V and J ends were trimmed by 4 bases and 8 bases, with 8 bases remaining between them. The germline V gene has CDR1 MGHRA and CDR2 YSYEKL. The CDR3 DNA reads TGCGCCAGCAGCCTATCGGGGGAAAAACTGTTTTTT. Residues: CASSLSGEKLFF.